This T cell receptor (beta chain) was recovered during a study of cytomegalovirus exposure and HLA in healthy donors. Study information: A subsequent analysis stated that the 90 to 150 validation repertoires were run on the same platform as the roughly 700 first-cohort repertoires.

General study points: Cytomegalovirus status, reportedly, was diagnosed with high specificity and sensitivity by the classifier. Most TCRs appeared rarely, but some public TCRs recurred in many donors.

The donors were part of the validation cohort of 100 to 150 subjects. That cohort was separate from the first cohort, which comprised fewer than 800 subjects. Clones were sequenced by immunoSEQ multiplex PCR, and TCRdb holds only the in-frame ones, with some missing. The sample has tens of thousands of clones, 75% to 90% seen once. As for this clone: Its specificity is not known.

Material for sequencing was PBMCs. The TCR was taken from a woman aged 18-30 years in good health and CMV-seronegative.

Written as DNA, the CDR3 is TGTGCCAGCAGCTCAAATGGACAGGGGCACACTGAAGCTTTCTTT. Protein sequence: CASSSNGQGHTEAFF. V gene TRBV5-6 combines with J gene TRBJ1-1; 9 nucleotides line up with TRBD1. This CDR3 contains 15 residues. Germline V CDR1 and CDR2: SGHDT, YYEEEE. With V trimmed by 3 bases and J by 3 bases, 6 bases remained unmatched. The complete variable domain, with remaining parts taken from reference TRBV5-6 and TRBJ1-1, reads DAGVTQSPTHLIKTRGQQVTLRCSPKSGHDTVSWYQQALGQGPQFIFQYYEEEERQRGNFPDRFSGHQFPNYSSELNVNALLLGDSALYLCASSSNGQGHTEAFFGQGTRLTVV.